This TCR beta chain derives from a study of siplizumab effects on memory and regulatory T cells. General study findings and limits: Mapping to unstimulated subsets was achieved for only a minor fraction of alloreactive clones. Naive T cells were seemingly more diverse than memory cells, and major contributions to the alloresponse seemed to be made by them. Suppressive capability of dividing Tregs from siplizumab cultures went unverified.

V was shortened by 3 bases and J by 3 bases, with 8 bases between the two germline ends. CDR1 is SGHTA, CDR2 FQGTGA, per germline. This CDR3 has 13 residues. Only in-frame clones appear in the TCRdb table, and some are missing; sequencing was by immunoSEQ multiplex PCR. The table lists more than 85,000 clones, 92% of them singletons, with 0.75% in the top ten. In the case of this clone: The antigen is undetermined.

Input material: Tregs sorted from blood. The chain is built from TRBV7-3 and TRBJ1-2, with D tentatively TRBD1 (5 bases). The TCR was taken from a human donor in good health. Written as DNA, the CDR3 is TGTGCCAGCAGCTTGGGGGGAGACTATGGCTACACCTTC. As protein: CASSLGGDYGYTF.